These 15 T cell receptor beta chains came from one sample sequenced in a study of cytomegalovirus exposure and HLA in healthy donors. The PCR contained 60 Vbeta and 13 Jbeta primers. Profiled with immunoSEQ multiplex PCR; TCRdb holds only in-frame clones, not every one. Seen here are some 110,000 clones, approximately 80% observed once, and the top ten hold 3.5% to 4%. Sequenced: PBMCs. These receptors originate from a man aged 60 to 69 in good health and CMV-seronegative.

This rearrangement joins TRBV5-1 to TRBJ2-1, with D possibly TRBD2 on 5 matching bases. V was trimmed by 3 bases and J by 5 bases, leaving 21 bases between them. This CDR3 spans 17 amino acids. Germline CDR1 and CDR2: SGHRS and YFSETQ. This CDR3 reads CASSSQPSLADNNEQFF. The CDR3 DNA reads TGCGCCAGCAGCTCGCAGCCCTCGCTAGCAGACAACAATGAGCAGTTCTTC.

The V call is TRBV28, the J call TRBJ2-1; possibly TRBD2 for D (6 bases). The CDR3 runs to 14 residues. The V gene lost 6 bases and the J gene lost 15 bases, with 24 bases spanning the gap. The germline V gene encodes CDR1 MDHEN and CDR2 SYDVKM. The CDR3 DNA is TGTGCCAGCAGGCCCCTGCGGGACCGACCCTTGATGTTCTTC. This codes for CASRPLRDRPLMFF.

This clone was seen just once. A single base separates this from a much larger clone, so it may be a read error. Other DNA sequences in the sample encode the same CDR3. The chain is built from TRBV25-1 and TRBJ1-4; 7 bases agree with TRBD1. The CDR3 runs to 13 residues. Germline V gene sequence: CDR1 MGHDK, CDR2 SYGVNS. The CDR3 region is CASSEPDRVGLIF. CDR3 coding DNA: TGTGCCAGCAGCGAACCCGACAGGGTGGGATTGATTTTT.

The rearrangement joins TRBV7-3 to TRBJ1-2; no firm D call. Trimming took off 5 bases at V and 6 bases at J, with 13 bases between the two ends. The CDR3 length is 13 residues. Germline V CDR1 and CDR2: SGHTA, FQGTGA. CDR3 sequence: CASSRGPMDGYTF. CDR3 in DNA: TGTGCCAGCAGCCGGGGTCCTATGGATGGCTACACCTTC.

This clone occurred a few times. This chain links TRBV7-9 with TRBJ2-4, with 7 bases fitting TRBD2. The CDR3 extends over 13 amino acids. Germline V gene lookup returns CDR1 SEHNR and CDR2 FQNEAQ (reference sequence). The V gene end was trimmed by 8 bases and the J gene end by 3 bases; junction bases not matched to a gene: 4. CDR3 protein: CASGGVDKNIQYF. CDR3 coding DNA: TGTGCCAGCGGGGGGGTCGACAAAAACATTCAGTACTTC.

J is TRBJ1-2 and V is TRBV2; 8 bases are a match to TRBD1. V lost 5 bases, J lost 5 bases, and 7 bases stayed unmatched. The CDR3 has 14 amino acids. Germline V gives CDR1 SNHLY, CDR2 FYNNEI. CDR3 nucleotides: TGTGCCAGCAGTCGAGAGGGACAGGCATATGGCTACACCTTC. Translated: CASSREGQAYGYTF.

The chain combines TRBV5-4 with TRBJ1-2; 9 bases line up with TRBD1. The V gene end was trimmed by 0 bases and the J gene end by 7 bases; junction bases not matched to a gene: 10. Looked up from germline, CDR1 is SGHNT and CDR2 is YYREEE (reference sequence). This CDR3 spans 16 amino acids. In DNA, the CDR3 is TGTGCCAGCAGCTTGGGTAGACAGGGGGAGAGGTTTGGCTACACCTTC. Its protein is CASSLGRQGERFGYTF.

The chain combines TRBV28 with TRBJ1-3, with TRBD1 identical over 7 bases. With V trimmed by 2 bases and J by 7 bases, 2 bases remained unmatched. Germline lookup yields CDR1 MDHEN and CDR2 SYDVKM. The CDR3 extends over 13 amino acids. The CDR3 nucleotides read TGTGCCAGCAGTTTAAGCAGGGGGAACACCATATATTTT. This gives the protein CASSLSRGNTIYF.

This clone was seen once. The chain joins TRBV5-4 to TRBJ2-7; possible D gene TRBD2, 6 bases. There are 14 residues in the CDR3. Germline assignment: CDR1 SGHNT and CDR2 YYREEE (reference sequence). The V and J ends lost 3 bases and 5 bases respectively, with 15 bases between them. CDR3 protein: CASSSSTSTHEQYV. The CDR3 DNA sequence: TGTGCCAGCAGCTCCTCGACTAGTACACACGAGCAGTACGTC.

The table lists this clone with a few counts. The rearrangement links TRBV7-9 to TRBJ2-3; D may be TRBD1 (6 bases). CDR1 and CDR2 from the germline V gene are SEHNR and FQNEAQ (reference sequence). V shed 5 bases and J shed 4 bases, with 13 bases lying between them. The CDR3 consists of 14 residues. For the CDR3, the DNA is TGTGCCAGCAGCCACCGTGGGGGCCCAGATACGCAGTATTTT. Translated, it gives CASSHRGGPDTQYF.

The chain has TRBV29-1 and TRBJ2-2, with D tentatively TRBD1 (6 bases). The CDR3 loop spans 14 amino acids. V dropped 4 bases and J dropped 4 bases, with 13 bases sitting between them. Germline values: CDR1 SQVTM, CDR2 ANQGSEA. CDR3 loop: CSVAKQGPTGELFF. For the CDR3, the DNA is TGCAGCGTTGCGAAACAGGGCCCCACCGGGGAGCTGTTTTTT.

The chain couples TRBV10-3 to TRBJ2-1; 7 bases agree with TRBD2. Looked up from germline, CDR1 is ENHRY and CDR2 is SYGVKD. The ends lost 6 bases at V and 6 bases at J; junction bases unmatched: 11. This CDR3 is 15 amino acids long. The CDR3 coding sequence is TGTGCCATCAGCAAGGGGCTTGGGGGGGGCAATGAGCAGTTCTTC. It specifies CAISKGLGGGNEQFF.

V gene TRBV6-5 combines with J gene TRBJ1-2, with D maybe TRBD1 (6 bases). The CDR3 spans 13 residues. CDR1 is MNHEY, CDR2 SVGAGI, per germline. Trimming removed 5 bases at V and 4 bases at J, with 11 bases between. The CDR3 bases are TGTGCCAGCAGTCTGGACAGTTCCTATGGCTACACCTTC. Translating gives CASSLDSSYGYTF.

The chain combines TRBV19 with TRBJ1-5; the D gene is possibly TRBD1 (6 bases). V was trimmed by 8 bases and J by 0 bases, leaving 20 bases between them. The CDR3 is 17 amino acids. Germline V gene lookup returns CDR1 LNHDA and CDR2 SQIVND (reference sequence). The CDR3 sequence: CASGFGAGAHSNQPQHF. CDR3 DNA sequence: TGTGCCAGTGGATTTGGGGCAGGGGCCCATAGCAATCAGCCCCAGCATTTT.

The V gene is TRBV20-1, the J gene TRBJ1-2; D not certain. With 6 bases removed from V and 8 bases from J, the gap between germline ends came to 10 bases. Germline V gives CDR1 DFQATT, CDR2 SNEGSKA (reference sequence). The CDR3 loop spans 10 amino acids. This chain's CDR3 is CSAPGVGYTF. Written as DNA, the CDR3 is TGCAGTGCCCCTGGAGTGGGCTACACCTTC.